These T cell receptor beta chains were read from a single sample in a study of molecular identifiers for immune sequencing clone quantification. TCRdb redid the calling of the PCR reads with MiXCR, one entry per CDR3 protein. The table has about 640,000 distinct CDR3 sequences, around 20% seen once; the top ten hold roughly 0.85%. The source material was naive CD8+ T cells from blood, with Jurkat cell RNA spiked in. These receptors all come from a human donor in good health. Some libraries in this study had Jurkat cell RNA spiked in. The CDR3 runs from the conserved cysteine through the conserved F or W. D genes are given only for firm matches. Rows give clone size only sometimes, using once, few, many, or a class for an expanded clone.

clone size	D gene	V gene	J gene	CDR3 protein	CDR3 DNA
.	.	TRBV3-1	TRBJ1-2	CASSQRSGNTWDGYTF	TGTGCCAGCAGCCAACGCTCGGGGAATACGTGGGATGGCTACACCTTC
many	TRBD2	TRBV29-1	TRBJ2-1	CSVEGLAGDNEQFF	TGCAGCGTTGAAGGACTAGCGGGAGACAATGAGCAGTTCTTC
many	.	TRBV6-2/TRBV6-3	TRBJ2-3	CASSTSREVTDTQYF	TGTGCCAGCAGCACCTCCCGCGAGGTCACAGATACGCAGTATTTT
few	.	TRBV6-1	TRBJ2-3	CASSEGLKGGGTDTQYF	TGTGCCAGCAGTGAAGGCCTTAAAGGGGGGGGCACAGATACGCAGTATTTT
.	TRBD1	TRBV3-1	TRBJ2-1	CASSQTRTGLDEQFF	TGTGCCAGCAGCCAAACCCGGACAGGGTTGGATGAGCAGTTCTTC
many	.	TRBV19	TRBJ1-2	CASTNSRIDGYTF	TGTGCCAGTACCAATTCCCGGATTGATGGCTACACCTTC
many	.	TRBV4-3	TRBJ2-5	CASSKGSSPQETQYF	TGCGCCAGCAGCAAAGGTTCCAGCCCACAAGAGACCCAGTACTTC
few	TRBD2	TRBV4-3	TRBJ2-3	CASSQDRRTSGADTQYF	TGCGCCAGCAGCCAAGATAGGAGGACTAGCGGGGCCGATACGCAGTATTTT
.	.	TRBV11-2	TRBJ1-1	CASSLGAPSPNTEAFF	TGTGCCAGCAGCTTAGGGGCCCCAAGCCCTAACACTGAAGCTTTCTTT
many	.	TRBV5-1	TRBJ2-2	CASSFFPENTGELFF	TGCGCCAGCAGCTTCTTCCCAGAGAACACCGGGGAGCTGTTTTTT
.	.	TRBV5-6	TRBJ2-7	CASSLAGGRHEQYF	TGTGCCAGCAGCTTGGCCGGAGGCAGGCACGAGCAGTACTTC
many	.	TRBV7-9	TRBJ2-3	CASSLRGQRGTDTQYF	TGTGCCAGCAGCTTGAGGGGACAGCGGGGGACAGATACGCAGTATTTT
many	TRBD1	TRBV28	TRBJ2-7	CASSHDAGQGYEQYF	TGTGCCAGCAGCCATGACGCGGGACAGGGCTACGAGCAGTACTTC
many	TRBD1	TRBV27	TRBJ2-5	CASSNTPTGLETQYF	TGTGCCAGCAGTAACACCCCGACAGGGCTTGAGACCCAGTACTTC